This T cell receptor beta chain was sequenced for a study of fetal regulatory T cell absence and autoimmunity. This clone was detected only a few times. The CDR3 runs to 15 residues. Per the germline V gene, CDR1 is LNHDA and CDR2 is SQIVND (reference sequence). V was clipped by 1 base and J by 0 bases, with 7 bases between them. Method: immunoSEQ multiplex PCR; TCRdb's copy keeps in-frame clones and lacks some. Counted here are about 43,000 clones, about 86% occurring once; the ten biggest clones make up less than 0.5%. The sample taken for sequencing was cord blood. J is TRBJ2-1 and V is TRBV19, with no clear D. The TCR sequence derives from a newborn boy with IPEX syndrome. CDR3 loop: CASSIVRSSYNEQFF. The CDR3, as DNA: TGTGCCAGTAGTATAGTCCGGAGCTCCTACAATGAGCAGTTCTTC.